This passage covers 20 T cell receptor beta chains from one sample sequenced in a study of T-cell reconstitution after alpha-beta-depleted transplantation in children. Preparation of the TCRbeta library was carried out with unique molecular identifiers. TCRdb re-analysed the PCR reads in MiXCR, keeping a single row per CDR3 protein. The data show 550,000 to 800,000 distinct CDR3 sequences, with about 12% seen just once and roughly 0.84% held by the top ten. Sequenced here: PBMCs, sampled before TCRalphabeta/CD19-depleted stem cell transplant. These receptors all stem from a girl aged 2 to 10 with congenital amegakaryocytic thrombocytopenia, due to receive a stem cell transplant.

This clonotype was recorded many times. The V gene is TRBV10-3, the J gene TRBJ1-1, with D unresolved. CDR3 length: 14 residues. Deletions cut 4 bases from V and 0 bases from J, with 9 bases between. Germline CDR1 reads ENHRY; CDR2 reads SYGVKD. As DNA, the CDR3 is TGTGCCATCAGTGTTGGCAGTTTGAACACTGAAGCTTTCTTT. Its protein is CAISVGSLNTEAFF.

This sequence joins TRBV5-4 and TRBJ2-3; TRBD1 matches 8 bases. Trimming removed 4 bases from V and 1 base from J; junction bases left unmatched: 2. The germline V gene has CDR1 SGHNT and CDR2 YYREEE (reference sequence). This CDR3 has 14 amino acids. The CDR3 coding sequence is TGTGCCAGCAGCGCGGACAGGGGCACAGATACGCAGTATTTT. Residues: CASSADRGTDTQYF.

This clonotype was seen many times. The chain uses TRBV7-2 and TRBJ2-3; D gene uncertain. Germline V lookup: CDR1 SGHTA, CDR2 FQGNSA. The V end was cut by 7 bases, the J end by 0 bases, with 11 bases between. The length of the CDR3 is 14 residues. The CDR3 region has the DNA TGTGCCAGCACTCTCGGTAGCAGCACAGATACGCAGTATTTT. It encodes CASTLGSSTDTQYF.

This rearrangement joins TRBV20-1 to TRBJ1-5, with D possibly matching TRBD1 (5 bases). The CDR3 is made up of 15 amino acids. Germline V lookup: CDR1 DFQATT, CDR2 SNEGSKA (reference sequence). V was pared by 6 bases and J by 0 bases, with 15 bases between. This CDR3 reads CSARGTTHSNQPQHF. In DNA form, the CDR3 reads TGCAGTGCACGGGGGACGACTCATAGCAATCAGCCCCAGCATTTT.

The chain links TRBV7-2 to TRBJ2-7; D is unclear. CDR3 length: 14 amino acids. Germline V gives CDR1 SGHTA, CDR2 FQGNSA. Between the trimmed V and J ends, which lost 1 base and 5 bases, there was a span of 12 bases. CDR3 coding DNA: TGTGCCAGCAGCTTAGTGGTCGGATACCACGAGCAGTACTTC. Its protein is CASSLVVGYHEQYF.

This chain links TRBV12-3 or TRBV12-4 with TRBJ2-4; the D call may be TRBD1 or TRBD2 (5 bases each). The ends were cut back, 0 bases at V and 8 bases at J, with 11 bases in the middle. The CDR3 is 14 amino acids. CDR3 protein: CASSLAGLRDIQYF. In DNA, the CDR3 is TGTGCCAGCAGTTTAGCGGGGCTGAGGGACATTCAGTACTTC.

This clonotype was counted between two and nine times. The rearrangement joins TRBV20-1 to TRBJ2-7, with 8 positions matching TRBD1. Germline V lookup: CDR1 DFQATT, CDR2 SNEGSKA (reference sequence). V lost 1 base, J lost 3 bases, and 8 bases stayed unmatched. This CDR3 has 15 amino acids. The CDR3 here is CSARVSQGAFYEQYF. In DNA, the CDR3 is TGCAGTGCTAGAGTTTCTCAGGGGGCCTTCTACGAGCAGTACTTC.

This clonotype was found a few times. The chain employs TRBV29-1 and TRBJ2-3, with D tentatively TRBD1 (5 bases). Deletions cut 1 base from V and 2 bases from J, with 16 bases between. Germline assignment: CDR1 SQVTM and CDR2 ANQGSEA. The CDR3 is 16 amino acids. Here the CDR3 reads CSVEGMMGQSTDTQYF. CDR3 nucleotides: TGCAGCGTTGAAGGCATGATGGGGCAGTCCACAGATACGCAGTATTTT.

This clonotype has only a few counts. The chain has TRBV6-5 and TRBJ2-6; the D gene is possibly TRBD2 (6 bases). Deletions cut 1 base from V and 0 bases from J, with 10 bases between. CDR3 size: 17 residues. Germline V CDR1 and CDR2: MNHEY, SVGAGI. CDR3 residues: CASSYFSGPSGANVLTF. CDR3 bases: TGTGCCAGCAGTTACTTTAGCGGACCCTCTGGGGCCAACGTCCTGACTTTC.

In its sample, this clonotype was seen many times. The J gene is TRBJ2-5, the V gene TRBV12-3 or TRBV12-4, with D uncertain. The CDR3 is 17 residues long. The ends were cut back, 3 bases at V and 3 bases at J, with 20 bases in the middle. The DNA for the CDR3 is TGTGCCAGCAGTTTCGGTAGTTGGTTTGGACCGGAAGAGACCCAGTACTTC. This translates into CASSFGSWFGPEETQYF.

This clonotype was recorded many times. This chain connects TRBV11-2 to TRBJ2-7; a possible D gene is TRBD1 (5 bases). There are 13 residues in the CDR3. V gave up 4 bases and J gave up 5 bases, with 12 bases separating them. CDR1 and CDR2 (germline): SGHAT, FQNNGV. CDR3 in DNA: TGTGCCAGCAGCTCCAGGGTTATCGACGAGCAGTACTTC. Its protein product is CASSSRVIDEQYF.

CDR3 nucleotide sequence: TGCGCCAGCAGCTTGGAACAGCCCTATGGCTACACCTTC. Translation: CASSLEQPYGYTF. The chain couples TRBV5-1 to TRBJ1-2; no definite D call. From germline, CDR1 is SGHRS and CDR2 YFSETQ. The length of the CDR3 is 13 residues. V lost 0 bases and J lost 4, with 7 bases in between.

This clonotype was detected only a few times. The chain has TRBV5-5 and TRBJ2-1; TRBD2 matches 8 bases. Per the germline V gene, CDR1 is SGHKS and CDR2 is YYEKEE (reference sequence). This CDR3 has 16 residues. Losses at the gene ends were 4 bases for V and 8 bases for J; bases not matched to a gene: 14. CDR3 protein: CASSTPLSGRWYEQFF. The CDR3 nucleotides are TGTGCCAGCAGCACCCCCCTAAGCGGGAGATGGTATGAGCAGTTCTTC.

This clonotype was recorded many times. The limits of the CDR3 on the DNA are not certain, so only TCRdb's listed CDR3 is given. The chain couples TRBV12-3 or TRBV12-4 to TRBJ2-1; the D call of TRBD2 is as the table states it, not checked on the DNA. Including both end residues, the CDR3 is 15 amino acids long. The CDR3 is CASSSSGGPYNEQFF.

The table lists this clonotype with many counts. V and J are TRBV5-1 and TRBJ2-1; TRBD1 matches 9 bases. Germline V CDR1 and CDR2: SGHRS, YFSETQ. The V gene end was trimmed by 0 bases and the J gene end by 9 bases; junction bases not matched to a gene: 10. The CDR3 runs to 16 residues. CDR3 nucleotide sequence: TGCGCCAGCAGCTTGGATACGGACAGGGGAATGGGTGAGCAGTTCTTC. Amino acids: CASSLDTDRGMGEQFF.

Ten or more counts support this clonotype. The chain has TRBV29-1 and TRBJ1-2; D not certain. Between the trimmed V and J ends, which lost 6 bases and 8 bases, there was a span of 13 bases. This CDR3 region has 11 residues. From germline, CDR1 is SQVTM and CDR2 ANQGSEA. The CDR3 protein is CSVPSGLGYTF. In DNA form, the CDR3 reads TGCAGCGTGCCCTCTGGTTTGGGCTACACCTTC. The whole variable domain, filled in from reference TRBV29-1 and TRBJ1-2, reads SAVISQKPSRDICQRGTSLTIQCQVDSQVTMMFWYRQQPGQSLTLIATANQGSEATYESGFVIDKFPISRPNLTFSTLTVSNMSPEDSSIYLCSVPSGLGYTFGSGTRLTVV.

This clonotype was counted at least ten times. V is TRBV5-1 and J is TRBJ2-3; 12 nucleotides match TRBD2. Germline V gives CDR1 SGHRS, CDR2 YFSETQ. This CDR3 has 19 residues. Trimming cost V 3 bases and J 0 bases; bases outside gene matches: 11. The CDR3 here is CASSSPTSGRPSSTDTQYF. Here the CDR3 DNA reads TGCGCCAGCAGCTCCCCAACTAGCGGGAGGCCTTCTAGCACAGATACGCAGTATTTT.

The chain combines TRBV27 with TRBJ2-4; D is unclear. Germline CDR1 is MNHEY and CDR2 is SMNVEV (reference sequence). The CDR3 totals 15 residues. V was cut by 1 base and J by 1 base, with 8 bases left in between. The CDR3 sequence: CASSLLGSAKNIQYF. In DNA, the CDR3 is TGTGCCAGCAGTTTATTGGGGTCGGCCAAAAACATTCAGTACTTC.

In the case of this clonotype: The junction does not match germline at one end; this may be a read error. The rearrangement joins TRBV6-5 to TRBJ2-5; no firm D call. The CDR3 totals 11 residues. Germline assignment: CDR1 MNHEY and CDR2 SVGAGI. The CDR3 sequence is CASSLSETQHF. The CDR3 bases are TGTGCCAGCAGCCTTTCAGAGACCCAGCACTTC.

CDR3 sequence (DNA): TGTGCCAGCAGCTTCCCGGGCTCTCTTTATGGCTACACCTTC. Translating it yields CASSFPGSLYGYTF. The V call is TRBV11-2, the J call TRBJ1-2; no firm D call. The CDR3 totals 14 residues. CDR1 and CDR2 (germline): SGHAT, FQNNGV. V was cut by 3 bases and J by 5 bases, with 13 bases left in between.